This record concerns one T cell receptor (beta chain) sequence. Its antigen has not been determined. Base-call qualities are not available, and no considerably larger clone is one nucleotide away. This record belongs to a study of Ad26.COV2.S vaccination and SARS-CoV-2 variants (dated by TCRdb to about 2021). Broadly, across the study: Donors in the vaccine arm were drawn from COV1001, a multicentre, randomized, double-blind, placebo-controlled phase I-IIa trial testing Ad26.COV2.S in healthy adults. Throughout the experiments and outcome assessment, investigators stayed blinded to trial group allocation. Dosing of Ad26.COV2.S was intramuscular, at either 5x10^10 or 1x10^11 viral particles, delivered as one shot or as two shots spaced 56 days apart. Trial participants were randomized into five groups of five, in which low-dose or high-dose Ad26.COV2.S was given once or twice, or placebo was given on both occasions. A total of 32 samples were included in the TCR-sequenced set, comprising roughly 19 Ad26.COV2.S vaccine recipients, 5 placebo recipients and 8 SARS-CoV-2 convalescent individuals. Sequencing of the TCRbeta repertoire served to evaluate the specificity and breadth of SARS-CoV-2-reactive T cell receptors following Ad26.COV2.S vaccination. Overall study outcomes, separate from this receptor: Non-spike TCR breadth was comparable between vaccine and placebo recipients, consistent with the vaccine containing only spike. The study lacked the statistical power to compare responses across vaccine doses or regimens. Higher spike-specific TCR breadth was observed in Ad26.COV2.S recipients than in placebo recipients (P = 0.0014). After vaccination, spike-specific CD8+ and CD4+ T cell responses were reported to show substantial breadth. The authors noted that the TCR breadth and depth analyses may have underestimated total T cell responses.

TCRbeta CDR3 regions were sequenced with the immunoSEQ Assay. After extraction, genomic DNA underwent amplification by bias-controlled multiplex PCR, followed by high-throughput sequencing. In the paper's pipeline: Collapsing and filtering of sequences were performed to quantify the absolute abundance of each unique TCRbeta CDR3 region. T cell fraction was estimated by normalizing TCRbeta template counts to usable DNA, with usable DNA measured through amplification of reference genes found in all nucleated cells. Repertoire TCRs were annotated as SARS-CoV-2-specific when V gene, CDR3 amino acid sequence and J gene were exactly matched to a known reactive TCR set. MIRA supplied the reference SARS-CoV-2 TCR set, which was filtered for enrichment in COVID-19-positive ImmuneCODE repertoires so that public or cross-reactive TCRs were removed. Using the MIRA antigens, annotated TCRs were further analysed by specific ORF or by position within an ORF. Breadth was defined as annotated unique rearrangements over total unique productive rearrangements; depth was the summed frequency of those rearrangements. TCR breadth was compared between groups using two-sided Wilcoxon rank-sum tests. The immuneACCESS repertoire file appears here via TCRdb, limited to in-frame rearrangements. These files lack a portion of the clones; in checked studies, under half of the deficit traces to unresolved V genes, and the cause of the others is not known. V and J calls and clone size are as listed in that table; D and trimming were resolved from the DNA. The sample table holds about 420,000 clones, of which around nine tenths were seen once. About 3.5% of the sample goes to the ten largest clones.

The meaning of the sample's treatment or condition label: over 15 received Ad26.COV2.S at low or high dose, single or two shots; about 5 received placebo; per-sample allocation not given. For vaccine and placebo recipients, repertoires were sequenced using samples collected on day 63 after the first injection. In Cohort 1b, 25 adults aged 18-55 years were enrolled at a single site in Boston, USA, between 29 July and 7 August 2020. As a vaccine, Ad26.COV2.S was a replication-incompetent adenovirus type 26 vector that expressed a prefusion-stabilized SARS-CoV-2 spike protein derived from the original Wuhan strain. V and J are trimmed by 6 bases and 7 bases, and the gene matches miss 11 bases of the junction. From the cysteine through the phenylalanine, the CDR3 covers 14 amino acids. CDR3 DNA is the only sequence kept; it has 42 bases, read in frame from the first base. From a lookup of the germline V gene, CDR1 and CDR2 are SQVTM and ANQGSEA.

The sequences come from peripheral blood, collected in a trial of Ad26.COV2.S vaccine versus placebo. The sequence derives from a person between 18 and 65 years old who received the Ad26.COV2.S COVID-19 vaccine or a placebo. The chain employs TRBV29-1 and TRBJ2-7; 11 bases in the junction line up with TRBD1. The CDR3 region reads CSVGSDRGRGEQYF. Read as DNA, the sequence is TGCAGCGTCGGGTCGGACAGGGGGCGCGGGGAGCAGTACTTC.